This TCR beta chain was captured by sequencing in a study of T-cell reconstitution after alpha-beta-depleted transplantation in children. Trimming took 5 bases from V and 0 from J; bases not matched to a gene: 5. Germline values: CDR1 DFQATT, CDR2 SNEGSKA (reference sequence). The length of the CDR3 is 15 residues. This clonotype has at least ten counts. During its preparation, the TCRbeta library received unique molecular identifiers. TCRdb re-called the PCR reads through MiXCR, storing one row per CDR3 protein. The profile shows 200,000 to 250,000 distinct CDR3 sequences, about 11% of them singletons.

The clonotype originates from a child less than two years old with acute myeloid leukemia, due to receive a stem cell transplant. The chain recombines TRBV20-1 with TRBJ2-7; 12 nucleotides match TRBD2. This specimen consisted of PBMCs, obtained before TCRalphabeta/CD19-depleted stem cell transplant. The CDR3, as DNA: TGCAGTGCTCCAACTAGCGGGAGGTTCTCCTACGAGCAGTACTTC. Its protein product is CSAPTSGRFSYEQYF.